One sample yielded the 14 T cell receptor beta chains listed below, sequenced in a study of blood T cell repertoires in COVID-19. Sequenced by immunoSEQ multiplex PCR; TCRdb stores in-frame clones only, minus some. The table includes 60,000 to 80,000 clones, almost 85% detected once. The sample taken for sequencing was peripheral blood. These receptors all come from a man aged 45 to 65 with acute or convalescent COVID-19.

CDR3 nucleotide sequence: TGTGCCAGCAGCCAGCCAGACAGGGAAAGTTCTTTCCACACCTTC. This translates into CASSQPDRESSFHTF. The chain has TRBV4-2 and TRBJ1-2, with 7 bases identical to TRBD1. The V gene end was trimmed by 3 bases and the J gene end by 12 bases; junction bases not matched to a gene: 16. This CDR3 has 15 amino acids. Germline V gene sequence: CDR1 LGHNA, CDR2 YNFKEQ.

The chain carries TRBV14 and TRBJ1-2; 8 bases align to TRBD1. This CDR3 has 14 residues. Trimming at V came to 2 bases and at J to 4 bases, leaving 3 bases not matched to a gene. From germline, CDR1 is SGHDN and CDR2 FVKESK. CDR3 sequence: CASSQNRGAYGYTF. The CDR3 DNA is TGTGCCAGCAGCCAAAACAGGGGGGCCTATGGCTACACCTTC.

This clone showed up just once. The chain joins TRBV11-1 to TRBJ2-1; the D gene is possibly TRBD1 (6 bases). CDR3 length: 15 residues. Germline V CDR1 and CDR2: SGHAT, FQDESV (reference sequence). V lost 5 bases to trimming and J lost 8 bases, with 19 bases between them. CDR3 loop: CASSPDSFRGDEQFF. The CDR3, as DNA: TGTGCCAGCAGCCCGGACTCATTCAGGGGAGATGAGCAGTTCTTC.

The chain carries TRBV10-3 and TRBJ1-2, with D possibly TRBD1 on 5 matching bases. In germline, CDR1 is ENHRY, CDR2 SYGVKD. V was clipped by 4 bases and J by 6 bases, with 12 bases between them. The CDR3 consists of 13 residues. The CDR3 DNA reads as TGTGCCATCAGTGTAAGAGGGGAGGATGGCTACACCTTC. Its translation is CAISVRGEDGYTF.

This clone was detected once. This sequence joins TRBV11-2 and TRBJ1-1; 7 bases are shared with TRBD1. CDR1 and CDR2 (germline): SGHAT, FQNNGV. This CDR3 contains 15 residues. V trimming: 1 base; J trimming: 5 bases; junction bases outside the gene matches: 7. The CDR3 bases are TGTGCCAGCAGCTTAGTCGTTGGCAGGGGGACTGAAGCTTTCTTT. It yields the protein CASSLVVGRGTEAFF.

This chain links TRBV6-1 with TRBJ2-7, with D tentatively TRBD2 (6 bases). The length of the CDR3 is 14 residues. CDR1 MNHNS and CDR2 SASEGT come from the germline V gene. V was trimmed by 3 bases and J by 3 bases, leaving 12 bases between them. CDR3 nucleotides: TGTGCCAGCAGTGACGGAGGGGTTGGCTACGAGCAGTACGTC. Translated: CASSDGGVGYEQYV.

V usage is TRBV11-2 and J usage is TRBJ2-5, with TRBD2 as a possible D gene (5 bases). The CDR3 has 18 residues. Between the trimmed V and J ends, which lost 6 bases and 4 bases, there was a span of 27 bases. Germline lookup yields CDR1 SGHAT and CDR2 FQNNGV. CDR3 DNA: TGTGCCAGCAGACCCAACCTCGATCCCGGGGTAGGGTCAGAGACCCAGTACTTC. Translating it yields CASRPNLDPGVGSETQYF. Full variable domain (rest looked up from reference TRBV11-2 and TRBJ2-5): EAGVAQSPRYKIIEKRQSVAFWCNPISGHATLYWYQQILGQGPKLLIQFQNNGVVDDSQLPKDRFSAERLKGVDSTLKIQPAKLEDSAVYLCASRPNLDPGVGSETQYFGPGTRLLVL.

The V call is TRBV6-6, the J call TRBJ1-5, with unresolved D. Between the trimmed V and J ends, which lost 2 bases and 0 bases, there was a span of 11 bases. The CDR3 spans 16 residues. CDR1 is MNHNY and CDR2 is SVGAGI in the germline V gene (reference sequence). CDR3 loop: CASSYQDLYSNQPQHF. CDR3 DNA sequence: TGTGCCAGCAGTTACCAGGACTTATATAGCAATCAGCCCCAGCATTTT.

Written as DNA, the CDR3 is TGTGCCAGCAGTAAAGGACTCAGCACAGATACGCAGTATTTT. Its protein product is CASSKGLSTDTQYF. This rearrangement joins TRBV6-4 to TRBJ2-3, with D maybe TRBD2 (5 bases). Germline lookup yields CDR1 MRHNA and CDR2 SNTAGT. Trimming left V 5 bases short and J 0 bases short, with 9 bases between. CDR3 size: 14 residues.

The V call is TRBV7-8, the J call TRBJ1-1; TRBD1 matches 7 bases. V gave up 1 base and J gave up 6 bases; unmatched junction bases: 5. There are 14 residues in the CDR3. Germline assignment: CDR1 SGHVS and CDR2 FQNEAQ. CDR3 in amino acids: CASSLGVRGAEAFF. CDR3 coding DNA: TGTGCCAGCAGCTTAGGGGTCAGGGGGGCTGAAGCTTTCTTT.

CDR3 protein: CASSTQGGRNTEAFF. The CDR3 coding sequence is TGCGCCAGCAGCACACAGGGGGGAAGGAACACTGAAGCTTTCTTT. The rearrangement links TRBV5-1 to TRBJ1-1; 8 bases align to TRBD1. Unmatched junction bases numbered 6, after V lost 4 bases and J lost 1 base. The CDR3 loop spans 15 amino acids. CDR1 SGHRS and CDR2 YFSETQ come from the germline V gene.

This clone was detected many times. The gene calls are TRBV27 and TRBJ1-6; D might be TRBD1 (5 bases). The CDR3 is 15 residues long. Germline V gene data show CDR1 as MNHEY and CDR2 as SMNVEV (reference sequence). V dropped 5 bases and J dropped 11 bases, with 19 bases sitting between them. CDR3 protein: CASSLYPAGDPPLHF. In nucleotides, the CDR3 is TGTGCCAGCAGTCTCTACCCGGCGGGGGATCCACCCCTCCACTTT.

As DNA, the CDR3 is TGCGCCAGCAGCCAACCGGGACTAGCGGGGGGGAACACCGGGGAGCTGTTTTTT. Protein: CASSQPGLAGGNTGELFF. J is TRBJ2-2 and V is TRBV4-1, with 15 bases identical to TRBD2. Germline V lookup: CDR1 MGHRA, CDR2 YSYEKL. Unmatched junction bases numbered 2, after V lost 2 bases and J lost 1 base. The CDR3 length is 18 residues.

The genes are TRBV5-1 and TRBJ2-7, with TRBD1 matching over 9 bases. The CDR3 runs 16 residues. The germline CDR1 and CDR2 sequences are SGHRS and YFSETQ. V lost 4 bases and J lost 2; bases outside the gene matches: 10. As DNA, the CDR3 is TGCGCCAGCAGCCCGACTCCGGGACAGGGTGCCTACGAGCAGTACTTC. Translation gives CASSPTPGQGAYEQYF.